This T cell receptor beta chain was captured in a study of blood T cell repertoires in COVID-19. Study in general: The study drew acute and convalescent COVID-19 samples from the United States, Italy and Spain. PBMCs, B-cell-depleted T cells, or T cells were the source of the cDNA or gDNA that made up the material.

J lost 1 base, V lost 4 bases, and 2 bases had no gene match. Germline V CDR1 and CDR2: LGHDT, YNNKEL (reference sequence). CDR3 length: 15 residues. Study processing details: How many nucleated cells were present was estimated from reference gene primer amplification. Assay: immunoSEQ multiplex PCR; the TCRdb copy retains only in-frame clones and omits some. The DNA was the basis for D and trimming; V, J and clone size are from that table. Among about 15,000 clones listed, 86% were seen once. This clonotype was sampled from a human donor in a cohort sampled during active COVID-19. Source material: peripheral blood. The V call is TRBV3-1 (or the pseudogene TRBV3-2), the J call TRBJ2-3, with TRBD2 matching over 10 bases. The DNA for the CDR3 is TGTGCCAGCAGCCCTCTAGCGGGGGGCACAGATACGCAGTATTTT. Encoded protein: CASSPLAGGTDTQYF.